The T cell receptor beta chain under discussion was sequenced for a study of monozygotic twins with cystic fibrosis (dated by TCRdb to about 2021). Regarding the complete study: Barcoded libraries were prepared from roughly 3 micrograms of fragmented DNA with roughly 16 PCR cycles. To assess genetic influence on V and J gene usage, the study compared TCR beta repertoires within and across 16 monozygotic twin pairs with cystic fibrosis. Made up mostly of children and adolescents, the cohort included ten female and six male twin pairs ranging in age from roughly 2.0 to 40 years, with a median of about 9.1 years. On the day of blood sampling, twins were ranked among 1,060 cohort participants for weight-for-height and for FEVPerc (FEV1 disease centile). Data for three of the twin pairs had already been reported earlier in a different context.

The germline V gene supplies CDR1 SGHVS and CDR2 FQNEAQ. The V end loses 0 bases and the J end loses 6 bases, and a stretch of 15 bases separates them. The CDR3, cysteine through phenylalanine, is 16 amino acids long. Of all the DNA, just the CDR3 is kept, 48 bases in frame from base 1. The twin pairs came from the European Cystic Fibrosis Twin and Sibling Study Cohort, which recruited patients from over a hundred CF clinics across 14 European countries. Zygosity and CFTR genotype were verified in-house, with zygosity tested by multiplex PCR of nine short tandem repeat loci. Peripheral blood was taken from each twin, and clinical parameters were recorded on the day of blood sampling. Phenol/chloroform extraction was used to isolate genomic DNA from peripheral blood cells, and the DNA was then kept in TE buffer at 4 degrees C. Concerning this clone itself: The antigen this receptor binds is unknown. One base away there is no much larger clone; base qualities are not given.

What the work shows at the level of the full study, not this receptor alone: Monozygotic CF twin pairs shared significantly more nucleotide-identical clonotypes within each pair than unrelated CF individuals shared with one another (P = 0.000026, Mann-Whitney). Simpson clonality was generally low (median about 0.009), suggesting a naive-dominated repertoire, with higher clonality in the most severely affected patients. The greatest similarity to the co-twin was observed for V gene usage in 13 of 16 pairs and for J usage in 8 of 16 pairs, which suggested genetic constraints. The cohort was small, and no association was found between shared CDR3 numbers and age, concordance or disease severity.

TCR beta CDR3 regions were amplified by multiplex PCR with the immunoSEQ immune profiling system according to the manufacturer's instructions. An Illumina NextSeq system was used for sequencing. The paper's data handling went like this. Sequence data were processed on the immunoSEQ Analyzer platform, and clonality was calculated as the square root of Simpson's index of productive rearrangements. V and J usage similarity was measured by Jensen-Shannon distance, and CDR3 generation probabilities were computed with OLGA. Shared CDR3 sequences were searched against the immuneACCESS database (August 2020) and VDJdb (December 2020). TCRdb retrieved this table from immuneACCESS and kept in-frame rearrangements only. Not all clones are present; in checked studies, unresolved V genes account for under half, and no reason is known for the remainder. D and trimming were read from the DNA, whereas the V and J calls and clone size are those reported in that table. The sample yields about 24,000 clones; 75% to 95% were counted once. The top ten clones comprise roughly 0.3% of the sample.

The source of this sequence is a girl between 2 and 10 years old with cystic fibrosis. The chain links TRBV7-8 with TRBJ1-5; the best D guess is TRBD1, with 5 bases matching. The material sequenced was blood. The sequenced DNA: TGTGCCAGCAGCTTAGCGGGGGAGGGTTTCGGTCAGCCCCAGCATTTT. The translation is CASSLAGEGFGQPQHF.